The present TCR beta chain was sequenced within a study of blood T cell repertoires in COVID-19. Study-level information: Acute and convalescent COVID-19 samples came from the United States, Italy and Spain.

The germline V gene has CDR1 MNHEY and CDR2 SVGEGT. V dropped 6 bases and J dropped 5; count of bases not matched to a gene: 14. This CDR3 is 17 amino acids long. Sequencing used immunoSEQ multiplex PCR; TCRdb keeps in-frame clones, though not all of them. The sample includes hundreds of thousands of clones, approximately 83% of them seen just once. The sequence derives from a woman aged 45-59 years who had been exposed to COVID-19. Specimen: PBMCs or T cells enriched from blood (not recorded which). The chain employs TRBV6-2 or TRBV6-3 and TRBJ2-7; 12 bases line up with TRBD2. The CDR3 DNA follows: TGTGCCAGCAGCCCTATCGGACTAGCGGGGCCTAGGGACGAGCAGTACTTC. Translation gives CASSPIGLAGPRDEQYF.